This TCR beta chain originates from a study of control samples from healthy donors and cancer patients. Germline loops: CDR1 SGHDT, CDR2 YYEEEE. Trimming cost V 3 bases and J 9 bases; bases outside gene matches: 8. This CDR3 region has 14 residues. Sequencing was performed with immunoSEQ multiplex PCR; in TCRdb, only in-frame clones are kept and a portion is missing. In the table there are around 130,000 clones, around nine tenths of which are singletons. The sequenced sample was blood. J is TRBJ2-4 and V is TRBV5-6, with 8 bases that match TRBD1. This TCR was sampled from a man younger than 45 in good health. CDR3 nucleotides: TGTGCCAGCAGCTCCGGACAGGGCTTGAGCATTCAGTACTTC. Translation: CASSSGQGLSIQYF.